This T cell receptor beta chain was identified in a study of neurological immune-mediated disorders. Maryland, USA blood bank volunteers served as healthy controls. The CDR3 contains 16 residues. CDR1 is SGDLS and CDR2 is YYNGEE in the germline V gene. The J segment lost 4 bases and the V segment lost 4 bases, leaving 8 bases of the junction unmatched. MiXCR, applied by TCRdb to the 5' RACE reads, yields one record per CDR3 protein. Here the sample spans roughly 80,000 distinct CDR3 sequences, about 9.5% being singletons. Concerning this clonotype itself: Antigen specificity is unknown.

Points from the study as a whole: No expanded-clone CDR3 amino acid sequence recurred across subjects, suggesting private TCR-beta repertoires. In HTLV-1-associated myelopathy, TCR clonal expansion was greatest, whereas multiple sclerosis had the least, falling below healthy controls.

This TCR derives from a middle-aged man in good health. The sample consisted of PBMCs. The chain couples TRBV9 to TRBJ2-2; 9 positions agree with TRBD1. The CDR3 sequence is CASSPITGGGTGELFF. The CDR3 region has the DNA TGTGCCAGCAGCCCGATCACAGGGGGCGGCACCGGGGAGCTGTTTTTT.